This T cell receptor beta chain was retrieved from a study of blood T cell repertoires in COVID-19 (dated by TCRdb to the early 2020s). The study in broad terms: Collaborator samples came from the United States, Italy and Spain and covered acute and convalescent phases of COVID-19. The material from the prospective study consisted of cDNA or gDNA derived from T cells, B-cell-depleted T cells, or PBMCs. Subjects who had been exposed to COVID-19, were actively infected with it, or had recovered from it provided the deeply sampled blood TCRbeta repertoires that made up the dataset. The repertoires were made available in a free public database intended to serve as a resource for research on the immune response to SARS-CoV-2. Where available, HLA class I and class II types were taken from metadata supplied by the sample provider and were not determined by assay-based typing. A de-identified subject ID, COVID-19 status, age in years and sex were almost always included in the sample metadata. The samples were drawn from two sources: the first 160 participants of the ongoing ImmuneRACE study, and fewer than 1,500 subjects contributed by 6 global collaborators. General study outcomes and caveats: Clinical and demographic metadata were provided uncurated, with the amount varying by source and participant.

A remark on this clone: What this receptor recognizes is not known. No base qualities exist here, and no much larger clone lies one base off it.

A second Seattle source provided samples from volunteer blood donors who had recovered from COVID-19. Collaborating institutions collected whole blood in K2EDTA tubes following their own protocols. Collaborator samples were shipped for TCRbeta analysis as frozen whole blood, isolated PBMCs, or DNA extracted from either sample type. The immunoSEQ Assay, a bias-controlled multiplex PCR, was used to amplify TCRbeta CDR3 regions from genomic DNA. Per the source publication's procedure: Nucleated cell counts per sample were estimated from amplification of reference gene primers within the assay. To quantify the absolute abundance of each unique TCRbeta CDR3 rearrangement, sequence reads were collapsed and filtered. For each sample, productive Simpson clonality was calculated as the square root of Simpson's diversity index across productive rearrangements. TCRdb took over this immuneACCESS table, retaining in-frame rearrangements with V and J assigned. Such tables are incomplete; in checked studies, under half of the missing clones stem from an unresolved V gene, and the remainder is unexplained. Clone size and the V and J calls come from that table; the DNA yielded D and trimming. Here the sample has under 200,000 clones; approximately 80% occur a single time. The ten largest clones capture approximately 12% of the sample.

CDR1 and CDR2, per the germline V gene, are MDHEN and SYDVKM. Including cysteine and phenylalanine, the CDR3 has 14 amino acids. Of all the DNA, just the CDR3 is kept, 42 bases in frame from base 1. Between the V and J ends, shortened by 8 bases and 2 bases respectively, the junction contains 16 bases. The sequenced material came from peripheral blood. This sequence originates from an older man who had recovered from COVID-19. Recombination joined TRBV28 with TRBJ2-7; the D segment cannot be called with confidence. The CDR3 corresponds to CASRSSTRPYEQYF. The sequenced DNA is TGTGCCAGCCGTTCCTCGACGAGGCCCTACGAGCAGTACTTC.